The rows below give T cell receptor beta chains drawn from one sample of a study of T cells in Graves' hyperthyroidism and ophthalmopathy. One entry per CDR3 protein, called by TCRdb with MiXCR from the multiplex PCR reads. This sample carries some 570,000 distinct CDR3 sequences, 13% to 15% of them seen once, and the ten largest clones take roughly 7.1%. The material sequenced was blood. All receptors derive from a woman aged 18-29 years with Graves' ophthalmopathy. Both conserved end residues are part of each CDR3. D genes are given only for firm matches. Not every row has a clone size; where given, it reads once, few, many or a size class.

many,TRBJ2-1,TRBD1,TRBV5-1,CASSLRDRSSYNEQFF,TGCGCCAGCAGTTTAAGGGACAGGAGCTCCTACAATGAGCAGTTCTTC
many,TRBJ2-1,NA,TRBV29-1,CSVDSGVLDEQFF,TGCAGCGTTGATTCCGGGGTTCTAGATGAGCAGTTCTTC
many,TRBJ2-7,TRBD1,TRBV7-9,CASSPPVDRGRPQSYEQYF,TGTGCCAGCAGCCCACCCGTAGACAGGGGCCGTCCCCAAAGTTACGAGCAGTACTTC
many,TRBJ2-5,TRBD2,TRBV28,CASLVASGGGGQETQYF,TGTGCCAGCCTAGTGGCTAGCGGGGGGGGAGGACAAGAGACCCAGTACTTC
many,TRBJ1-1,NA,TRBV6-1,CASKTGLTEAFF,TGTGCCAGCAAAACAGGCCTCACTGAAGCTTTCTTT
many,TRBJ1-4,TRBD1,TRBV10-3,CAISERTGANEKLFF,TGTGCCATCAGTGAGAGGACAGGGGCTAATGAAAAACTGTTTTTT
many,TRBJ2-5,TRBD2,TRBV28,CASSLRSWSSGFQETQYF,TGTGCCAGCAGTTTGAGATCTTGGTCTAGCGGTTTTCAAGAGACCCAGTACTTC
NA,TRBJ1-4,NA,TRBV28,CASSLKPGLGGLTNEKLFF,TGTGCCAGCAGTTTAAAGCCCGGTTTAGGGGGGCTGACTAATGAAAAACTGTTTTTT
many,TRBJ2-7,NA,TRBV29-1,CSAKTGIYEQYF,TGCAGCGCCAAGACAGGAATCTACGAGCAGTACTTC
few,TRBJ2-4,NA,TRBV7-9,CASSFDQRPGSKNIQYF,TGTGCCAGCAGCTTTGATCAGCGGCCAGGGTCCAAAAACATTCAGTACTTC
few,TRBJ2-4,NA,TRBV20-1,CSARELAVAKNIQYF,TGCAGTGCTAGAGAACTAGCCGTAGCCAAAAACATTCAGTACTTC
many,TRBJ1-4,TRBD1,TRBV27,CASSRRTGSANEKLFF,TGTGCCAGCAGCCGCCGGACAGGGTCTGCCAATGAAAAACTGTTTTTT
many,TRBJ1-4,TRBD1,TRBV7-9,CASSPQTGMNEKLFF,TGTGCCAGCAGCCCCCAGACAGGGATGAATGAAAAACTGTTTTTT
many,TRBJ2-3,TRBD1,TRBV24-1,CATPSIRGLRTDTQYF,TGTGCCACCCCTAGCATTAGGGGGCTGCGAACAGATACGCAGTATTTT
NA,TRBJ2-1,NA,TRBV9,CASKEGLSYNEQFF,TGTGCCAGCAAGGAGGGATTATCCTACAATGAGCAGTTCTTC
many,TRBJ2-7,NA,TRBV7-6,CASSIYGENYEQYF,TGTGCCAGCAGCATATACGGCGAGAACTACGAGCAGTACTTC
few,TRBJ2-1,TRBD2,TRBV6-2/TRBV6-3,CASSYGGFQRGYNEQFF,TGTGCCAGCAGTTATGGGGGTTTCCAGCGGGGCTACAATGAGCAGTTCTTC
few,TRBJ1-3,NA,TRBV4-3,CASSQDGTSGNTIYF,TGCGCCAGCAGCCAAGACGGGACAAGTGGAAACACCATATATTTT
many,TRBJ2-1,NA,TRBV30,CAWSPGSPYNEQFF,TGTGCCTGGAGTCCCGGGAGCCCCTACAATGAGCAGTTCTTC
many,TRBJ2-1,TRBD2,TRBV29-1,CSYYTGTSSYNEQFF,TGCAGCTACTATACCGGGACTAGCTCCTACAATGAGCAGTTCTTC
many,TRBJ2-3,NA,TRBV6-1,CASSPGGNTQYF,TGTGCCAGCTCCCCCGGCGGGAATACGCAGTATTTT
many,TRBJ2-7,TRBD1,TRBV2,CASSNRDRQIVYEQYF,TGTGCCAGCAGTAATAGGGACAGGCAAATCGTCTACGAGCAGTACTTC
few,TRBJ1-2,NA,TRBV18,CASSPRRDSANYGYTF,TGTGCCAGCTCACCGCGGCGTGACAGCGCTAACTATGGCTACACCTTC
many,TRBJ2-5,NA,TRBV6-1,CASSHLRQASKETQYF,TGTGCCAGCAGTCACCTGAGACAGGCCTCGAAAGAGACCCAGTACTTC
few,TRBJ2-7,TRBD1,TRBV4-3,CASSQMAGQGWFRQYF,TGCGCCAGCAGCCAGATGGCGGGACAGGGGTGGTTTCGGCAGTACTTC
NA,TRBJ2-5,NA,TRBV20-1,CSAHRGTRVETQYF,TGCAGTGCTCATCGAGGGACAAGGGTGGAGACCCAGTACTTC
few,TRBJ2-6,NA,TRBV12-3/TRBV12-4,CASSGVSGANVLTF,TGTGCCAGCAGTGGCGTTTCTGGGGCCAACGTCCTGACTTTC
many,TRBJ2-3,NA,TRBV2,CATQGGTSTDTQYF,TGTGCCACCCAAGGCGGGACTAGCACAGATACGCAGTATTTT
many,TRBJ2-3,NA,TRBV11-3,CASSTRTYTDTQYF,TGTGCCAGCAGCACTCGGACCTACACAGATACGCAGTATTTT
many,TRBJ2-3,TRBD2,TRBV18,CASSPGTSGTQYF,TGTGCCAGCTCCCCTGGGACTAGCGGGACGCAGTATTTT
few,TRBJ1-4,TRBD1,TRBV30,CAWSPSGQAETNEKLFF,TGTGCCTGGAGTCCCTCCGGACAGGCGGAAACTAATGAAAAACTGTTTTTT
NA,TRBJ2-1,NA,TRBV20-1,CSARDYRASGPYNEQFF,TGCAGTGCTAGAGATTATAGGGCTAGTGGCCCCTACAATGAGCAGTTCTTC
few,TRBJ2-2,TRBD1,TRBV13,CASSLTPGQRDTGELFF,TGTGCCAGCAGCCTTACCCCGGGACAGAGGGACACCGGGGAGCTGTTTTTT
many,TRBJ2-7,NA,TRBV28,CASSSQRTKVIGHEQYF,TGTGCCAGCAGTTCTCAGAGAACTAAGGTTATCGGGCACGAGCAGTACTTC
many,TRBJ2-1,NA,TRBV7-9,CASSFGTPEMNEQFF,TGTGCCAGCAGCTTCGGGACCCCCGAGATGAATGAGCAGTTCTTC
few,TRBJ2-1,TRBD1,TRBV28,CASFGTGKSVEQFF,TGTGCCAGCTTTGGGACAGGGAAGTCGGTTGAGCAGTTCTTC
NA,TRBJ1-2,TRBD1,TRBV24-1,CATSASGTGGRNYGYTF,TGTGCCACCAGTGCCTCCGGGACAGGGGGCCGGAACTATGGCTACACCTTC
many,TRBJ1-1,NA,TRBV11-1,CASSLRRGGVTEAFF,TGTGCCAGCAGCTTAAGAAGGGGAGGCGTCACTGAAGCTTTCTTT
NA,TRBJ2-7,NA,TRBV6-1,CASLEYHEQYF,TGTGCCAGCTTGGAATACCACGAGCAGTACTTC
many,TRBJ2-4,NA,TRBV29-1,CSARDTALQYF,TGCAGCGCACGGGACACTGCCCTTCAGTACTTC
many,TRBJ2-2,NA,TRBV13,CASSLGLASNTGELFF,TGTGCCAGCAGCTTAGGACTAGCCTCGAACACCGGGGAGCTGTTTTTT
few,TRBJ2-5,TRBD1,TRBV6-5,CASSYSGTGQETQHF,TGTGCCAGCAGTTACTCCGGGACAGGACAAGAGACCCAGCACTTC
many,TRBJ2-7,TRBD1,TRBV30,CAWSSRDRVYEQYF,TGTGCCTGGAGTTCCCGGGACAGGGTATACGAGCAGTACTTC
many,TRBJ2-1,TRBD2,TRBV7-6,CASSPGTSASSYNEQFF,TGTGCCAGCAGCCCCGGGACTAGCGCAAGCTCCTACAATGAGCAGTTCTTC
many,TRBJ2-1,NA,TRBV11-3,CASSQGREGNEQFF,TGTGCCAGCAGCCAGGGGCGGGAAGGGAATGAGCAGTTCTTC
many,TRBJ1-6,NA,TRBV7-3,CASSLTGFGNSPLHF,TGTGCCAGCAGCCTGACAGGCTTCGGGAATTCACCCCTCCACTTT
many,TRBJ2-7,NA,TRBV28,CASSKGPSGGGSYEQYF,TGTGCCAGCAGCAAGGGCCCGAGCGGAGGAGGCTCCTACGAGCAGTACTTC
NA,TRBJ2-2,TRBD1,TRBV6-2/TRBV6-3,CASSYSVLAGGFGGELFF,TGTGCCAGCAGTTACTCTGTCTTGGCAGGGGGCTTTGGCGGGGAGCTGTTTTTT
NA,TRBJ1-2,NA,TRBV19,CASSGIPLRGGYTF,TGTGCCAGTAGTGGAATTCCCTTAAGGGGCGGCTACACCTTC
many,TRBJ2-3,TRBD2,TRBV6-1,CASSVRSAGAARDTQYF,TGTGCCAGCAGTGTTCGATCAGCGGGAGCGGCAAGAGATACGCAGTATTTT
many,TRBJ2-5,NA,TRBV6-1,CASSEVVTVIETQYF,TGTGCCAGCAGTGAAGTAGTGACAGTGATCGAGACCCAGTACTTC
NA,TRBJ2-1,TRBD2,TRBV28,CASSLASGRIYNEQFF,TGTGCCAGCAGTTTGGCTAGCGGGAGGATTTACAATGAGCAGTTCTTC
NA,TRBJ2-3,TRBD2,TRBV27,CASSLSRTSGSDTQYF,TGTGCCAGCAGTTTATCCCGGACTAGCGGGAGTGATACGCAGTATTTT
many,TRBJ2-7,NA,TRBV27,CASSFRQAYEQYF,TGTGCCAGCAGTTTTCGACAGGCCTACGAGCAGTACTTC
many,TRBJ2-3,TRBD2,TRBV20-1,CSARVPPAGAGTDTQYF,TGCAGTGCTAGAGTTCCCCCAGCGGGAGCTGGTACAGATACGCAGTATTTT
many,TRBJ1-3,NA,TRBV3-1,CASGQASGNTIYF,TGTGCCAGCGGGCAGGCCTCTGGAAACACCATATATTTT
many,TRBJ1-4,NA,TRBV2,CASRARGIGNEKLFF,TGTGCCAGCAGAGCCCGCGGGATAGGCAATGAAAAACTGTTTTTT
many,TRBJ2-2,NA,TRBV20-1,CSASSSGANTGELFF,TGCAGTGCTAGCTCTTCAGGGGCGAACACCGGGGAGCTGTTTTTT